Described below is a single T cell receptor (beta chain) sequence and its context. The source of the sample is a study of T cell changes during pregnancy in multiple sclerosis. The CDR3 consists of 15 residues. Germline CDR1 is MGHRA and CDR2 is YSYEKL. V shed 4 bases and J 0 bases; nucleotides not matched to a gene: 4. Profiled with immunoSEQ multiplex PCR; TCRdb holds only in-frame clones, not every one. The sample lists about 100,000 clones, approximately 93% occurring once. The V gene is TRBV4-1, the J gene TRBJ2-7; the match to TRBD1 covers 9 bases. Here the sequenced sample was peripheral blood, taken after pregnancy. This clonotype was sampled from a female donor with multiple sclerosis, enrolled in a pregnancy study. Written as DNA, the CDR3 is TGCGCCAGCAGCCCCCGGGACAGGGCCTCCTACGAGCAGTACTTC. The encoded protein is CASSPRDRASYEQYF.